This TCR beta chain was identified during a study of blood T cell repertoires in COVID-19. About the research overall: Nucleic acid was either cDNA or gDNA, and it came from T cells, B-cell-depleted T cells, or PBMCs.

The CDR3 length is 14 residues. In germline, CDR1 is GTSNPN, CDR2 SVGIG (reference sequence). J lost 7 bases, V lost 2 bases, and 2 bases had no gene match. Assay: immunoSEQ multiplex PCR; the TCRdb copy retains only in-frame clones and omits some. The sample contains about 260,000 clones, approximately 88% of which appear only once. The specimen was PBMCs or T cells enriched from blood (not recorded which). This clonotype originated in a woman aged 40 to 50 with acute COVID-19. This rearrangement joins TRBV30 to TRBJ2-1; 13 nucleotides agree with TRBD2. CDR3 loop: CAWSPGLAGNEQFF. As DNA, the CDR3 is TGTGCCTGGAGTCCGGGACTAGCGGGGAATGAGCAGTTCTTC.